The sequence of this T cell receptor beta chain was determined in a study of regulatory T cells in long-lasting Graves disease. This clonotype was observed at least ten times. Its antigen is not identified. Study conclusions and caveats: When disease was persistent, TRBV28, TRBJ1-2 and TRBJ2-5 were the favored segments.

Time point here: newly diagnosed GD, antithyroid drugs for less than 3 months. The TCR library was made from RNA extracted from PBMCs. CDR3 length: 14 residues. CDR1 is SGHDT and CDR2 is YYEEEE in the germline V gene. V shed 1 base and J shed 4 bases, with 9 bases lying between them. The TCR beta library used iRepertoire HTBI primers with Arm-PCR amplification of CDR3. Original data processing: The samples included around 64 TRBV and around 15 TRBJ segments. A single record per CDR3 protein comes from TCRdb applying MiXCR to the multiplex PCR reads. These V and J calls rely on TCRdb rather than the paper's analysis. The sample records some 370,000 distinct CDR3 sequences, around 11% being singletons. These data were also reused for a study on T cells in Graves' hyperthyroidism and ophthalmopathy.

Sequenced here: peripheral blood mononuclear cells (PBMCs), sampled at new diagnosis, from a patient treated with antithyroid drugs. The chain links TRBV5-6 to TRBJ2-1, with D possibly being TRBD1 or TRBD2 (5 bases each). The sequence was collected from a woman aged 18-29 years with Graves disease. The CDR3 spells CASSLQGPYNEQFF. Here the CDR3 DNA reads TGTGCCAGCAGCTTGCAGGGACCTTACAATGAGCAGTTCTTC.